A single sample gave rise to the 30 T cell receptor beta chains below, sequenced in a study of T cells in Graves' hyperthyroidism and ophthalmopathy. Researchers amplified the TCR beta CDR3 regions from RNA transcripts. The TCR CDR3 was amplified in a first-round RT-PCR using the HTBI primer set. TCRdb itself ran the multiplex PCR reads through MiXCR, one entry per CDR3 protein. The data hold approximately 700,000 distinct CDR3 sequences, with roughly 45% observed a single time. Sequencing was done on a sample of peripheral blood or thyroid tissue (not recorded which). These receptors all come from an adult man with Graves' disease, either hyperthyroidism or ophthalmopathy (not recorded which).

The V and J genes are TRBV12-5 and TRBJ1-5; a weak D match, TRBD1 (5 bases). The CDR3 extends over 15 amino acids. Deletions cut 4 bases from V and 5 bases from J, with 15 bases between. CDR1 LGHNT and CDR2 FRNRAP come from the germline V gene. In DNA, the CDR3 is TGTGCTAGTGGTTGGGTAGGGACGGCTGATCAGCCCCAGCATTTT. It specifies CASGWVGTADQPQHF.

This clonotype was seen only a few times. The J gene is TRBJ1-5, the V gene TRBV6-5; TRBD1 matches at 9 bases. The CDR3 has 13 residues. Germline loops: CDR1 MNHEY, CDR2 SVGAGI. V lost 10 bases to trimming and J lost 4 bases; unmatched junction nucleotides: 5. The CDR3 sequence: CATRDRANQPQHF. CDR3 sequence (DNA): TGTGCCACCCGGGACAGGGCTAATCAGCCCCAGCATTTT.

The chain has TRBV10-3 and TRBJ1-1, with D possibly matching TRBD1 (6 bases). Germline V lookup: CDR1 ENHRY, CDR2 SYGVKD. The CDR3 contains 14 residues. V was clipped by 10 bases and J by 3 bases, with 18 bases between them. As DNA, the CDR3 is TGTGCCACGGGTCTCGGGACACTCGACACTGAAGCTTTCTTT. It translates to CATGLGTLDTEAFF.

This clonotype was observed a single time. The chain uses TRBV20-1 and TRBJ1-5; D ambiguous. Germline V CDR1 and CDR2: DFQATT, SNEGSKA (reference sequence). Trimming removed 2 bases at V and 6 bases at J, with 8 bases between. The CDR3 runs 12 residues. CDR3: CSARSASQPQHF. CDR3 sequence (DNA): TGCAGTGCTAGAAGCGCCAGTCAGCCCCAGCATTTT.

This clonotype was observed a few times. CDR3 residues: CASSEWLRQGPDYGYTF. CDR3 bases: TGTGCCAGCAGTGAATGGCTGCGACAGGGGCCCGACTATGGCTACACCTTC. The rearrangement joins TRBV2 to TRBJ1-2; 8 positions agree with TRBD1. The CDR3 has 17 residues. Germline V CDR1 and CDR2: SNHLY, FYNNEI. J gave up 3 bases and V 2 bases, and 11 bases lay outside the gene matches.

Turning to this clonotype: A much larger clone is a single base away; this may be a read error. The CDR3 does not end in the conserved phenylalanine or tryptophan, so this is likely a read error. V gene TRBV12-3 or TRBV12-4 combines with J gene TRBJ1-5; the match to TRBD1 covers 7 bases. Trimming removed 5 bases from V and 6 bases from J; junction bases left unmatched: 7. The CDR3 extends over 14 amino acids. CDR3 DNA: TGTGCCAGCAGTCGACAGGGTGCCTCTCAGCCCCAGCATTTG. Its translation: CASSRQGASQPQHL.

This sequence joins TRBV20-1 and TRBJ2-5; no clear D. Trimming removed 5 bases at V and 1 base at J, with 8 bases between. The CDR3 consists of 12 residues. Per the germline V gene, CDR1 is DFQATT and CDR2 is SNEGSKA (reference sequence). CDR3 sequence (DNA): TGCAGTGCTGTCGAAAGCCAAGAGACCCAGTACTTC. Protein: CSAVESQETQYF.

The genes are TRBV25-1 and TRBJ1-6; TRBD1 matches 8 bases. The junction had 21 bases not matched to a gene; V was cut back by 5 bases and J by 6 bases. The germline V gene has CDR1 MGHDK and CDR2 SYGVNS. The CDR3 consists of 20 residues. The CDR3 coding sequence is TGTGCCAGCAGTTACTCGAATGTATATCACCGGGACAGGCTTAATTCACCCCTCCACTTT. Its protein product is CASSYSNVYHRDRLNSPLHF.

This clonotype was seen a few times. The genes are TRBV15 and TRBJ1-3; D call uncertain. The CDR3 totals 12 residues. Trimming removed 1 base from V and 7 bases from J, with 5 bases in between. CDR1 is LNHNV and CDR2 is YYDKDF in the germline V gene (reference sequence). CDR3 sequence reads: CATSRGRNTIYF. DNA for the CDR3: TGTGCCACCAGCAGAGGTCGGAACACCATATATTTT.

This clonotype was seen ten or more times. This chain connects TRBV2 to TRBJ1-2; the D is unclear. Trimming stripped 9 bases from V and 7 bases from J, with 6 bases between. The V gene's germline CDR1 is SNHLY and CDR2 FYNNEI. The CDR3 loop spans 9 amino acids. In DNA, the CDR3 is TGTGCCAGTGATGGTGGCTACACCTTC. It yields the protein CASDGGYTF.

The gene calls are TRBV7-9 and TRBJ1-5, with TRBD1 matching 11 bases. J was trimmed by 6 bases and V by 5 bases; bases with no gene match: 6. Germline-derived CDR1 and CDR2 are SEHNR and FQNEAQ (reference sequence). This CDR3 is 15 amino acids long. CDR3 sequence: CASSRTGGGVQPQHF. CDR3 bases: TGTGCCAGCAGCCGGACAGGGGGCGGCGTTCAGCCCCAGCATTTT.

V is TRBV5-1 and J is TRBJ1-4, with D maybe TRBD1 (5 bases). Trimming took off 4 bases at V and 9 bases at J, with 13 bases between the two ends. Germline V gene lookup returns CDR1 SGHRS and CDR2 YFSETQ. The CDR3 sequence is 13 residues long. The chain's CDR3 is CASSDRDPQKLFF. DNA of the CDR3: TGCGCCAGCAGCGACAGAGACCCACAAAAACTGTTTTTT.

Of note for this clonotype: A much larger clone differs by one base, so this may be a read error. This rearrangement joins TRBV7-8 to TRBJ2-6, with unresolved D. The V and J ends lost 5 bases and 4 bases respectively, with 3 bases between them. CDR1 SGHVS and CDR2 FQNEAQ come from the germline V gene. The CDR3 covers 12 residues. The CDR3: CASSKGANVLTF. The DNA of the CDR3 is TGTGCCAGCAGCAAAGGGGCCAACGTCCTGACTTTC.

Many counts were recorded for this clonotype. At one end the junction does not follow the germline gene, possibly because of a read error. CDR3 coding DNA: TGTGCTAGCAGCTTAAACACTGGAAACACCATATATTTT. It yields the protein CASSLNTGNTIYF. This chain links TRBV7-7 with TRBJ1-3; D is undetermined. The CDR3 extends over 13 amino acids. The germline gives CDR1 SSHAT, CDR2 FNYEAQ (reference sequence).

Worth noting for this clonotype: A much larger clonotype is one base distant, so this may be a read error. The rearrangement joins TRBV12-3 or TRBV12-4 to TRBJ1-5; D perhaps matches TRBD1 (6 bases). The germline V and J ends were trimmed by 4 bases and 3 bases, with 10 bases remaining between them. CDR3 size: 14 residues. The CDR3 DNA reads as TGTGCCAGCAGTTCGGACAGAGACAATCAGCCCCAGCATTTT. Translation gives CASSSDRDNQPQHF.

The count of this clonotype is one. The CDR3: CASSPGGADYEQYF. The CDR3 bases are TGTGCCAGCAGTCCCGGGGGGGCGGACTACGAGCAGTACTTC. The chain employs TRBV7-9 and TRBJ2-7, with TRBD2 matching over 8 bases. CDR1 and CDR2 from the germline V gene are SEHNR and FQNEAQ (reference sequence). This CDR3 is 14 amino acids long. Trimming at V came to 6 bases and at J to 3 bases, leaving 7 bases not matched to a gene.

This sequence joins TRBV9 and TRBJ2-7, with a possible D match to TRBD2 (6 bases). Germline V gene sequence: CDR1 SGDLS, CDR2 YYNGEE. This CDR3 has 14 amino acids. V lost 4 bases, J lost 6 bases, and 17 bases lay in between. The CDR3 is CASSQRLGGAEQYF. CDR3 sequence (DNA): TGTGCCAGCAGCCAACGCCTGGGGGGAGCCGAGCAGTACTTC.

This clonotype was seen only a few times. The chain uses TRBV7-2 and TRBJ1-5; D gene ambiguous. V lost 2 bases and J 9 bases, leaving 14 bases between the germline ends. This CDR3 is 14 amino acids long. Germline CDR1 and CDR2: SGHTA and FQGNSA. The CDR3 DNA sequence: TGTGCCAGCAGCTTACAGACACCCGGGTGGCCCCAGCATTTT. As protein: CASSLQTPGWPQHF.

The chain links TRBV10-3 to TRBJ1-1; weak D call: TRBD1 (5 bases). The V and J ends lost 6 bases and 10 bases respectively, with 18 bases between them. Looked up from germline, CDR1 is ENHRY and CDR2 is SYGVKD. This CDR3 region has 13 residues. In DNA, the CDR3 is TGTGCCATCAGAGGGGCAAGGGACGTGGGAGCTTTCTTT. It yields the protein CAIRGARDVGAFF.

CDR3 amino acids: CASSDGDRGNTIYF. CDR3 bases: TGCGCCAGCAGTGACGGGGACAGGGGAAACACCATATATTTT. The chain employs TRBV10-1 and TRBJ1-3; 8 nucleotides line up with TRBD1. This CDR3 has 14 residues. V lost 3 bases to trimming and J lost 4 bases; unmatched junction nucleotides: 2. Per the germline V gene, CDR1 is WNHNN and CDR2 is SYGVQD (reference sequence).

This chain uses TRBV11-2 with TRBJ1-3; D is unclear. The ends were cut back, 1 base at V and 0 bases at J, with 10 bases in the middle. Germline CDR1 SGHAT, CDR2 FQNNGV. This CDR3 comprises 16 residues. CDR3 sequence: CASSLAAGFSGNTIYF. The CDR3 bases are TGTGCCAGCAGCTTAGCGGCAGGCTTCTCTGGAAACACCATATATTTT.

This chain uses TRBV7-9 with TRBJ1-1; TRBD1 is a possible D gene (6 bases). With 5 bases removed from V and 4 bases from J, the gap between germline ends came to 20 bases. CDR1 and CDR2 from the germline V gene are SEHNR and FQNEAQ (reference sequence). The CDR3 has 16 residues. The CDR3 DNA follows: TGTGCCAGCAGCCAAGAGGGGAGCGGGGGGCTCACTGAAGCTTTCTTT. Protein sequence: CASSQEGSGGLTEAFF.

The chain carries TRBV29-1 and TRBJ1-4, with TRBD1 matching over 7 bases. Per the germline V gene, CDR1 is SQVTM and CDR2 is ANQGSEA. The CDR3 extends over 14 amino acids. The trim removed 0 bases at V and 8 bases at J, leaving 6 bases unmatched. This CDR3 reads CSVEDQGGGEKLFF. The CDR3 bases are TGCAGCGTTGAAGATCAGGGGGGTGGCGAAAAACTGTTTTTT.

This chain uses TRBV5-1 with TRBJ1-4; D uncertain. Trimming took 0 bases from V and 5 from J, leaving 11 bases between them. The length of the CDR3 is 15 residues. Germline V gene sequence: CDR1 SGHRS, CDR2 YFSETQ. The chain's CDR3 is CASSLGLAGNEKLFF. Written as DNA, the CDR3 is TGCGCCAGCAGCTTGGGACTAGCGGGCAATGAAAAACTGTTTTTT.

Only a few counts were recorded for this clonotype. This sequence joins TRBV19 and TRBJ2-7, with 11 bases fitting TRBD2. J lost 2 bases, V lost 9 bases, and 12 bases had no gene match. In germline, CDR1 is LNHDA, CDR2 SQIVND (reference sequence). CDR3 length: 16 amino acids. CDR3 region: CASSPEASGRTYEQYF. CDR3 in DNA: TGTGCCAGCAGCCCCGAGGCTAGCGGGAGGACCTACGAGCAGTACTTC.

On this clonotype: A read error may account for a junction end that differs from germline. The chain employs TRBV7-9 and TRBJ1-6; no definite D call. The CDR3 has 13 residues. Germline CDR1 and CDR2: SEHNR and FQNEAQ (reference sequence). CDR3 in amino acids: CASSWSGDSPLHF. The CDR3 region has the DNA TGTGCTAGCAGTTGGAGTGGGGATTCACCCCTCCACTTT.

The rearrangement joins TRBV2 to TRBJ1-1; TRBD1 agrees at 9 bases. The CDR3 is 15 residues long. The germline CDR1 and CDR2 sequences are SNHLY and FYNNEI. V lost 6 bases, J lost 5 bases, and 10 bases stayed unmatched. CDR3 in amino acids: CASRRPGQGRTEAFF. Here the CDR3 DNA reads TGTGCCAGCAGGCGTCCGGGACAGGGAAGAACTGAAGCTTTCTTT.

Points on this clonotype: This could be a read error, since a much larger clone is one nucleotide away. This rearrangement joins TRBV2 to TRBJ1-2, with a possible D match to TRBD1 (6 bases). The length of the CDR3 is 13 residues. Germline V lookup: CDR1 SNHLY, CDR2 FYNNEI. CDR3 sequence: CVSVDRRFYGYTF. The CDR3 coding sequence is TGTGTCAGCGTGGACAGACGTTTCTATGGCTACACCTTC.

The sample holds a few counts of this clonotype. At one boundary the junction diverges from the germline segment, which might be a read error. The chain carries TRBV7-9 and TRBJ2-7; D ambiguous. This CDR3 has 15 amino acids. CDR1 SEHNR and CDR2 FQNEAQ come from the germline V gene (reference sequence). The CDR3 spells CASSLEPELPYEQYF. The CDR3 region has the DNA TGCGCCAGCAGCTTGGAGCCGGAACTACCCTACGAGCAGTACTTC.

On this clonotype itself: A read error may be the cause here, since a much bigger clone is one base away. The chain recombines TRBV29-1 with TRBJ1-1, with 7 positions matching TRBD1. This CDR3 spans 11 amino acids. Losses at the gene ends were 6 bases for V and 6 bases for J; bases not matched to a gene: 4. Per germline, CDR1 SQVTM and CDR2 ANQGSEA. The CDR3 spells CSVGTEPEAFF. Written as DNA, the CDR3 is TGCAGCGTCGGGACAGAGCCTGAAGCTTTCTTT.